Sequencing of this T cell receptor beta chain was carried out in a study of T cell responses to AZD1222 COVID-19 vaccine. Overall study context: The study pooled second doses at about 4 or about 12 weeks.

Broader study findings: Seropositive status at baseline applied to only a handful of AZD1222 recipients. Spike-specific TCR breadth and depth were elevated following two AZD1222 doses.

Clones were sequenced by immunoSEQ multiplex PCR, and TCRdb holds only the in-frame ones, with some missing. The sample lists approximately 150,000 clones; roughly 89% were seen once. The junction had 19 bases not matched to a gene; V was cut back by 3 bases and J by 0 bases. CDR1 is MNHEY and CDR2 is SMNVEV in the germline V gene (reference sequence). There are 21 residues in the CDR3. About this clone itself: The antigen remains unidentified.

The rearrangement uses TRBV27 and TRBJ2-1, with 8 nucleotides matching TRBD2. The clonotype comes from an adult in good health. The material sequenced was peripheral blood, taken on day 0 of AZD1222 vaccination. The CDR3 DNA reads TGTGCCAGCAGTTTCCCGCGACAGCGGGGCTTTGCGGGAGGCTCCTACAATGAGCAGTTCTTC. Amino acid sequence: CASSFPRQRGFAGGSYNEQFF.